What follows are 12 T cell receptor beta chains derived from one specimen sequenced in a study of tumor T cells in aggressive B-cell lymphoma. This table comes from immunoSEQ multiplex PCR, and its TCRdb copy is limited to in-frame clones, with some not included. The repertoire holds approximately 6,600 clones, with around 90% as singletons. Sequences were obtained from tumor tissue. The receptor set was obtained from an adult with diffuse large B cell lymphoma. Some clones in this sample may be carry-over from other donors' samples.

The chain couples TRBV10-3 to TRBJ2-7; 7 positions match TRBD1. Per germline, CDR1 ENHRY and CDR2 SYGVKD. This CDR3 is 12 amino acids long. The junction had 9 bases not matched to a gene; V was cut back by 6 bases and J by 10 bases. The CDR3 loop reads CAIRGTVPEQYF. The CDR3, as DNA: TGTGCCATCAGAGGGACAGTCCCAGAACAGTACTTC.

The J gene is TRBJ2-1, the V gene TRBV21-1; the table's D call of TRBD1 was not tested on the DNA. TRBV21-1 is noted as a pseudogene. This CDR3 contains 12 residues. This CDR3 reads CASSPEGGEQFF. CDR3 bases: TGTGCCAGCAGCCCTGAAGGGGGCGAGCAGTTCTTC.

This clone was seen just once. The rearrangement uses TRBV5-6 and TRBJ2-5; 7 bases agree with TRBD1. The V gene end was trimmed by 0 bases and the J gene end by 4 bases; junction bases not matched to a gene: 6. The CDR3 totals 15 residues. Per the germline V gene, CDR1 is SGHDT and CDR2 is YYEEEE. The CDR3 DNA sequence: TGTGCCAGCAGCTTGGGACAGGGACCCTTAGAGACCCAGTACTTC. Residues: CASSLGQGPLETQYF.

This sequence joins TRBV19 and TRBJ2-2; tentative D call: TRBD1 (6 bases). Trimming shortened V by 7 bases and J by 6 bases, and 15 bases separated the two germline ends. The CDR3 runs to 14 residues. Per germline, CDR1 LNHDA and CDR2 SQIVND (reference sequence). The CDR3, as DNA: TGTGCCAGTACGGACAACAGGGTTGCCGGGGAGCTGTTTTTT. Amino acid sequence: CASTDNRVAGELFF.

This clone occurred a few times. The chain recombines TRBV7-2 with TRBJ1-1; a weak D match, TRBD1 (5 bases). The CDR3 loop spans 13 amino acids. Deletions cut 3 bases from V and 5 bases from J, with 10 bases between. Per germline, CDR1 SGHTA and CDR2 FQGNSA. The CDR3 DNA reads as TGTGCCAGCAGCTTGGTCGCAGGGACTGAAGCTTTCTTT. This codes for CASSLVAGTEAFF.

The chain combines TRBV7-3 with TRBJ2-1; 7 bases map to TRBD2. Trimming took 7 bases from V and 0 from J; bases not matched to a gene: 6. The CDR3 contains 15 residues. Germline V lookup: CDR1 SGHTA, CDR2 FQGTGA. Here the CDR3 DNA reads TGTGCCAGCAACCTAGCGGCCAACTCCTACAATGAGCAGTTCTTC. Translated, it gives CASNLAANSYNEQFF.

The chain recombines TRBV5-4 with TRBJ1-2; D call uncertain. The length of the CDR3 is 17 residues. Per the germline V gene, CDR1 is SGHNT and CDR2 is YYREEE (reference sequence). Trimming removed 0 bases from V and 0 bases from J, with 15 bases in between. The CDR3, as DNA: TGTGCCAGCAGCTTGGCCGGGATAAACCTTTCTAACTATGGCTACACCTTC. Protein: CASSLAGINLSNYGYTF.

The CDR3 loop reads CASSLSSGSPNEQFF. Here the CDR3 DNA reads TGTGCCAGCAGCTTATCCAGCGGGAGTCCCAATGAGCAGTTCTTC. This rearrangement joins TRBV11-3 to TRBJ2-1, with 8 bases fitting TRBD2. V shed 2 bases and J 6 bases; nucleotides not matched to a gene: 6. This CDR3 spans 15 amino acids. Germline-derived CDR1 and CDR2 are SGHNT and YENEEA.

The CDR3 nucleotides read TGTGCCAGCAGCCATCTGACAGGGGCCTCCAGAGAGACCCAGTACTTC. Its translation is CASSHLTGASRETQYF. The chain recombines TRBV14 with TRBJ2-5; 8 bases agree with TRBD1. The CDR3 is made up of 16 amino acids. In germline, CDR1 is SGHDN, CDR2 FVKESK. Unmatched junction bases numbered 10, after V lost 3 bases and J lost 4 bases.

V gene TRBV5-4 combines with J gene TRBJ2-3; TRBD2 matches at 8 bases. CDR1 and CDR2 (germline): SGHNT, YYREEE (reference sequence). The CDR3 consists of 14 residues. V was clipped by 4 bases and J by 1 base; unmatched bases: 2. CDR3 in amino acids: CASSTGLGTDTQYF. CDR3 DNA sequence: TGTGCCAGCAGCACGGGACTAGGCACAGATACGCAGTATTTT.

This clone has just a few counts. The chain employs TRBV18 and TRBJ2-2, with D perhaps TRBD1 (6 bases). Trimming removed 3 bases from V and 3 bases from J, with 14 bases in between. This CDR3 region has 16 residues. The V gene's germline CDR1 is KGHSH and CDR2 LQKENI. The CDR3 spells CASSPLEKGDTGELFF. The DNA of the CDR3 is TGTGCCAGCTCACCCCTCGAAAAGGGGGACACCGGGGAGCTGTTTTTT.

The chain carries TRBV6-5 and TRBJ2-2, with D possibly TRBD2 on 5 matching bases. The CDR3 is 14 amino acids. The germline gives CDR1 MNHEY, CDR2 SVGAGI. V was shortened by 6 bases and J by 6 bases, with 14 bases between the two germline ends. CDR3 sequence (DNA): TGTGCCAGCAGGCCCGACTACCAGTCCGGGGAGCTGTTTTTT. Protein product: CASRPDYQSGELFF.